This TCR beta chain was documented in a study of shared clonotypes between healthy human individuals. Study-level results: Naive subsets tended to show greater estimated richness than memory subsets.

Worth noting for this clone: The target antigen is unknown.

It was at deep level that the assay was run. The protocol was immunoSEQ multiplex PCR, while the TCRdb copy is restricted to in-frame clones and leaves out a portion. Of about 1.1 million clones listed, around 77% are singletons. The CDR3 totals 16 residues. The trim removed 5 bases at V and 0 bases at J, leaving 9 bases unmatched. CDR1 is LNHDA, CDR2 SQIVND, per germline (reference sequence). The donors, all of them Caucasian adults, lived in Nashville, Tennessee. Naive CD45RA+ and memory CD45RA-negative subsets were split from CD4+ cells. This TCR came from a man in his late teens or twenties in good health. Some clones in this sample may be carry-over from other donors' samples. Material for sequencing was memory CD4+ T cells from PBMCs. Documented subset: CD45RA-negative fraction. The chain couples TRBV19 to TRBJ1-1; TRBD1 matches 7 bases. As DNA, the CDR3 is TGTGCCAGTAGTCCCACGGACAGGCTGATGAACACTGAAGCTTTCTTT. This sequence encodes CASSPTDRLMNTEAFF. The full variable domain, completed using reference TRBV19 and TRBJ1-1, is DGGITQSPKYLFRKEGQNVTLSCEQNLNHDAMYWYRQDPGQGLRLIYYSQIVNDFQKGDIAEGYSVSREKKESFPLTVTSAQKNPTAFYLCASSPTDRLMNTEAFFGQGTRLTVV.